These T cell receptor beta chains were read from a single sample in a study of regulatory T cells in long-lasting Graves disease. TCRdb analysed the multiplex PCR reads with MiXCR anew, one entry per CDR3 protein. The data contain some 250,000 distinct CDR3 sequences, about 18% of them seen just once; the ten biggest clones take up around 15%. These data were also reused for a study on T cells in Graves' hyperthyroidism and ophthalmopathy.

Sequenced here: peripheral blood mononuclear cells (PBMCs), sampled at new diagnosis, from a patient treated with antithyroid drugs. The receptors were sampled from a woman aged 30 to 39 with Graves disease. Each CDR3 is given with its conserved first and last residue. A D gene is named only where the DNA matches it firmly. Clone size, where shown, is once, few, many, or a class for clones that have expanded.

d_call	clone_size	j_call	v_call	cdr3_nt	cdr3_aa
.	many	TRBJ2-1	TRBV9	TGTGCCAGCAGCGTAGGATACAATGAGCAGTTCTTC	CASSVGYNEQFF
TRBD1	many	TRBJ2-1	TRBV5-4	TGTGCCAGCATGGACTTGGGACAGAGCTACAATGAGCAGTTCTTC	CASMDLGQSYNEQFF
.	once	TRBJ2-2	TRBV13	TGTGCCAGCAGCGCCAACAGGGCATCCGGGGAGCTGTTTTTT	CASSANRASGELFF
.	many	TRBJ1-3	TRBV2	TGTGCCAGCAGATCGGGGTTCTCTGGAAACACCATATATTTT	CASRSGFSGNTIYF
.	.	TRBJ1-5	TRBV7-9	TGTGCCAGCAGCTTAGGCCTCGGGGGCCGGGGTCAGCCCCAGCATTTT	CASSLGLGGRGQPQHF
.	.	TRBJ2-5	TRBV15	TGTGCCACCAGCACCCGGGACGGCCAAGAGACCCAGTACTTC	CATSTRDGQETQYF
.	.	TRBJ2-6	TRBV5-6	TGTGCCAGCAGCTTAGTAGGGGCAACCTGGGTCCTGACTTTC	CASSLVGATWVLTF
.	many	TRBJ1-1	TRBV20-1	TGCAGTGCCACCCGGGGACTGAACACTGAAGCTTTCTTT	CSATRGLNTEAFF
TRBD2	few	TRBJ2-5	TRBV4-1	TGCGCCAGCAGCCATCAAGCGGGGGGAGAGACCCAGTACTTC	CASSHQAGGETQYF
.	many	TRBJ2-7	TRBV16	TGTGCCAGCAGCCTCCTCGACCCCGGCGAGCAGTACTTC	CASSLLDPGEQYF
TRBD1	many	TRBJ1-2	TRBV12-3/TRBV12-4	TGTGCCAGCAGTTTCCGGACAGGGGGAGGCTACACCTTC	CASSFRTGGGYTF